Each of the 4 T cell receptor beta chains below was sequenced from the same sample in a study of blood T cells in healthy people across ages. The second PCR ran about 6 to 12 cycles with a sample-barcoded 5' primer and J-beta primers. TCRdb recomputed calls from the 5' RACE reads with MiXCR, one row per CDR3 protein. The sample shows some 1.8 million distinct CDR3 sequences, about two fifths of them seen only once. The sequencing sample was made of blood. The receptors were sampled from a human donor in good health.

This clonotype was counted a few times. The chain joins TRBV29-1 to TRBJ2-2; D is uncertain. Germline assignment: CDR1 SQVTM and CDR2 ANQGSEA. The ends were cut back, 7 bases at V and 3 bases at J, with 6 bases in the middle. The length of the CDR3 is 11 residues. The CDR3 sequence is CSAQHTGELFF. Written as DNA, the CDR3 is TGCAGCGCTCAGCACACCGGGGAGCTGTTTTTT.

This clonotype was detected many times. The CDR3: CASSQEVGNPSTDTQYF. CDR3 coding DNA: TGCGCCAGCAGCCAAGAAGTTGGGAACCCTAGCACAGATACGCAGTATTTT. The rearrangement uses TRBV4-3 and TRBJ2-3; no clear D. This CDR3 is built from 17 residues. Between the trimmed V and J ends, which lost 0 bases and 0 bases, there was a span of 13 bases. Germline CDR1 and CDR2: LGHNA and YSLEER.

The genes are TRBV5-1 and TRBJ2-7, with a possible D match to TRBD2 (7 bases). Trimming removed 10 bases at V and 3 bases at J, with 17 bases between. Germline V CDR1 and CDR2: SGHRS, YFSETQ. The CDR3 consists of 13 residues. Written as DNA, the CDR3 is TGCGCCCAGGGGAGGGGTCACGTCTACGAGCAGTACTTC. It is translated as CAQGRGHVYEQYF.

This chain connects TRBV5-6 to TRBJ2-4, with 8 nucleotides matching TRBD2. The J call may be incorrect, as the DNA end agrees better with TRBJ2-7. Germline V gene lookup returns CDR1 SGHDT and CDR2 YYEEEE. CDR3 length equals 14 residues. The CDR3 reads CASNSGGITYEQYF. The CDR3 DNA follows: TGTGCCAGCAACTCGGGAGGGATCACCTACGAGCAGTACTTC.